Listed below are T cell receptor beta chains from one sample, sequenced in a study of blood T cell repertoires in COVID-19. Measured with immunoSEQ multiplex PCR; TCRdb has only the in-frame clones, and not every one. The sample has roughly 77,000 clones; 88% are singletons. Sample: peripheral blood. Every receptor here comes from a human donor in a cohort sampled during active COVID-19. CDR3s include the opening cysteine and the closing phenylalanine or tryptophan. D genes are given only for firm matches. Some rows mark clone size as missing; the rest say once, few, many or name a class of expanded clone.

>TRBJ1-5|NA|TRBV7-9|NA
TGTGCCAGCAGCTCGGGGGGGCTGAGCAATCAGCCCCAGCATTTT
CASSSGGLSNQPQHF
>TRBJ1-1|NA|TRBV19|NA
TGTGCCAGTAGGCGGACAGAAGCTTTCTTT
CASRRTEAFF
>TRBJ1-2|TRBD1|TRBV15|NA
TGTGCCACCACCTCACAGACAGGGATGGATGGCTACACCTTC
CATTSQTGMDGYTF
>TRBJ1-4|NA|TRBV5-1|NA
TGCGCCAGCAGCGGGGACAACAATGAAAAACTGTTTTTT
CASSGDNNEKLFF
>TRBJ1-6|NA|TRBV19|NA
TGTGCCAGTGGTGAACAGAGATATAATTCACCCCTCCACTTT
CASGEQRYNSPLHF
>TRBJ2-7|TRBD1|TRBV4-1|NA
TGCGCCAGCAGCCAAGTGGGGACAGGGGCAGACGAGCAGTACTTC
CASSQVGTGADEQYF
>TRBJ2-3|TRBD2|TRBV7-2|once
TGTGCCAGCAGCTCAGAGCGGGGGCCAACAGATACGCAGTATTTT
CASSSERGPTDTQYF
>TRBJ2-4|NA|TRBV19|NA
TGTGCCAGTAACCCTACAGGCCGTCGAGCCAAAAACATTCAGTACTTC
CASNPTGRRAKNIQYF
>TRBJ2-2|NA|TRBV5-1|few
TGCGCCAGCTGGCCGGGGGCGAACACCGGGGAGCTGTTTTTT
CASWPGANTGELFF
>TRBJ1-2|TRBD1|TRBV2|NA
TGTGCCAGCAGTGCCTCGAGGGGGCTCAACTATGGCTACACCTTC
CASSASRGLNYGYTF
>TRBJ2-5|NA|TRBV29-1|NA
TGCAGCGTTGAAGGCGGTAACCAAGAGACCCAGTACTTC
CSVEGGNQETQYF
>TRBJ1-3|NA|TRBV9|NA
TGTGCCAGCAGCGTAGTTCCCCTAAAGCTATCGGGAAACACCATATATTTT
CASSVVPLKLSGNTIYF
>TRBJ2-3|NA|TRBV5-1|NA
TGCGCCAGCACCTGGGAGGGGGAGGAAGATACGCAGTATTTT
CASTWEGEEDTQYF
>TRBJ1-1|TRBD1|TRBV2|NA
TGTGCCAGCAGTGAAAGGGGGACAGGGAACACTGAAGCTTTCTTT
CASSERGTGNTEAFF
>TRBJ2-1|TRBD2|TRBV10-1|NA
TGCGCCAGCAGTGGGTGGTCAGCGGGAGGTGGGCACAATGAGCAGTTCTTC
CASSGWSAGGGHNEQFF
>TRBJ1-2|TRBD1|TRBV18|NA
TGTGCCAGCTCACCCGCACAGGGGAACGGGAACTATGGCTACACCTTC
CASSPAQGNGNYGYTF
>TRBJ1-1|TRBD1|TRBV7-3|NA
TGTGCCAGCAGCGGACAGGGAAACACTGAAGCTTTCTTT
CASSGQGNTEAFF
>TRBJ1-4|NA|TRBV7-9|few
TGTGCCAGCCAGGGTGGTAATGAAAAACTGTTTTTT
CASQGGNEKLFF
>TRBJ2-1|NA|TRBV10-2|NA
TGCGCCAGCAACGCGGGGAGGGGGAAGAGCAATGAGCAGTTCTTC
CASNAGRGKSNEQFF
>TRBJ2-7|NA|TRBV6-5|NA
TGTGCCAGCAGTTACCCAAGAGGCGAGCAGTACTTC
CASSYPRGEQYF
>TRBJ2-5|NA|TRBV6-2/TRBV6-3|NA
TGTGCCAGCAGCAGGGACAACCCCGGGCAAGAGACCCAGTACTTC
CASSRDNPGQETQYF
>TRBJ2-3|TRBD1|TRBV29-1|NA
TGCAGCGTTGAAGCCGGACAGGGGACAGATACGCAGTATTTT
CSVEAGQGTDTQYF
>TRBJ2-1|TRBD2|TRBV7-9|once
TGTGCCAGCAGCTCCCCCAGGGCTAGCGGGAACGGTTACAATGAGCAGTTCTTC
CASSSPRASGNGYNEQFF
>TRBJ2-7|NA|TRBV19|NA
TGTGCCAGTAGTATTAGGGGTCTAGGGGAGCAGTACTTC
CASSIRGLGEQYF
>TRBJ1-2|NA|TRBV28|NA
TGTGCCAGCAGTTTAACGGTGAACTATGGCTACACCTTC
CASSLTVNYGYTF
>TRBJ2-3|NA|TRBV9|NA
TGTGCCAGCAGCGCGTTGGGGGCAGATCGTTCAAGAACAGATACGCAGTATTTT
CASSALGADRSRTDTQYF
>TRBJ2-1|NA|TRBV19|once
TGTGCCAGTAGTATTGGCCAGAACAATGAGCAGTTCTTC
CASSIGQNNEQFF
>TRBJ1-1|TRBD1|TRBV5-1|NA
TGCGCCAGCAGCTTGGTACAGGGGATGAACACTGAAGCTTTCTTT
CASSLVQGMNTEAFF
>TRBJ2-3|NA|TRBV20-1|NA
TGCAGTGCTAGTAGCGGAGAGAGCACAGATACGCAGTATTTT
CSASSGESTDTQYF
>TRBJ2-1|NA|TRBV27|NA
TGTGCCAGCAGTACCACTAGCCTCAGGGGGAATGAGCAGTTCTTC
CASSTTSLRGNEQFF
>TRBJ2-7|TRBD2|TRBV19|NA
TGTGCCAGTAGTCCCGCTGGAAGCGGGGAGAACTACGAGCAGTACTTC
CASSPAGSGENYEQYF
>TRBJ2-7|TRBD1|TRBV5-4|NA
TGTGCCAGCAGCGACAGGGTAGCTCTTGGGGAGCAGTACTTC
CASSDRVALGEQYF
>TRBJ2-5|TRBD1|TRBV7-3|few
TGTGCCAGCAGCCCGACAGGGGAAGGAGAGACCCAGTACTTC
CASSPTGEGETQYF
>TRBJ1-1|NA|TRBV6-5|NA
TGTGCCAGCAGAGGACAGATAGGGTGGACTGAAGCTTTCTTT
CASRGQIGWTEAFF
>TRBJ2-7|NA|TRBV6-5|once
TGTGCCAGTAGCCAGGGTTTCTACGAGCAGTACTTC
CASSQGFYEQYF
>TRBJ2-1|NA|TRBV7-9|NA
TGTGCCAGCGGGCGGTGGAGGGACGGGGGTGAGCAGTTCTTC
CASGRWRDGGEQFF
>TRBJ2-1|TRBD2|TRBV3-1/TRBV3-2|NA
TGTGCCAGCAGCCAGTGGACTAGCGGGGGGACATACCATGAGCAGTTCTTC
CASSQWTSGGTYHEQFF
>TRBJ1-1|TRBD1|TRBV18|NA
TGTGCCAGCTCACCTAACAGGGGAGAAACTGAAGCTTTCTTT
CASSPNRGETEAFF
>TRBJ2-1|NA|TRBV12-3/TRBV12-4|NA
TGTGCCAGCAGTTTCACGGGGAACAATGAGCAGTTCTTC
CASSFTGNNEQFF
>TRBJ1-2|NA|TRBV3-1/TRBV3-2|NA
TGTGCCAGCAGCCAGCTACAGGGAGCTAACTATGGCTACACCTTC
CASSQLQGANYGYTF
>TRBJ2-1|TRBD2|TRBV2|NA
TGTGCCAGCAGTCCCGGGACTAGCGGAACCTACTACAATGAGCAGTTCTTC
CASSPGTSGTYYNEQFF
>TRBJ2-3|TRBD2|TRBV14|once
TGTGCCAGCAGCCAAAATTTAGCGGGAGCGGCAGATACGCAGTATTTT
CASSQNLAGAADTQYF
>TRBJ2-1|TRBD2|TRBV5-1|NA
TGCGCCAGCAGCTTGGGACTAGCGGCCTACAATGAGCAGTTCTTC
CASSLGLAAYNEQFF
>TRBJ2-7|NA|TRBV11-2|once
TGTGCCAGCACCATTGACGGGAGCTCCTACGAGCAGTACTTC
CASTIDGSSYEQYF
>TRBJ2-1|TRBD2|TRBV14|few
TGTGCCAGCAGCCAAACTAGCGGTTACAATGAGCAGTTCTTC
CASSQTSGYNEQFF
>TRBJ2-5|NA|TRBV5-6|NA
TGTGCCAGCAGCCAAATAGGGGCCCCCCAAGAGACCCAGTACTTC
CASSQIGAPQETQYF
>TRBJ2-1|NA|TRBV7-9|NA
TGTGCCAGCAGCATCACAGATATAGACAATGAGCAGTTCTTC
CASSITDIDNEQFF
>TRBJ2-1|NA|TRBV30|NA
TGTGCCTGGAGTGTAGCCGGGAGCTGGTCCTACAATGAGCAGTTCTTC
CAWSVAGSWSYNEQFF
>TRBJ1-1|TRBD1|TRBV19|NA
TGTGCCAGTACCCGGACAGGACCAAACACTGAAGCTTTCTTT
CASTRTGPNTEAFF
>TRBJ2-1|NA|TRBV5-6|NA
TGTGCCAGCAGCTTGTGGGCGCGGGCTGAGCAGTTCTTC
CASSLWARAEQFF
>TRBJ2-5|NA|TRBV7-9|NA
TGTGCCAGCAGCGTAAAAGAGACCCAGTACTTC
CASSVKETQYF
>TRBJ1-4|NA|TRBV12-3/TRBV12-4|NA
TGTGCCAGCACCTCGATGCGGGCCGAAAAACTGTTTTTT
CASTSMRAEKLFF
>TRBJ2-5|TRBD1|TRBV12-5|once
TGTGCTAGTGGTAGGACAGGGGGGTGGGAGACCCAGTACTTC
CASGRTGGWETQYF
>TRBJ2-3|NA|TRBV21-1|NA
TGTGCCAGCAGCAAAGTACGGTCAGGGACTAGCGGGAGCGGGGGGCTAGATACGCAGTATTTT
CASSKVRSGTSGSGGLDTQYF
>TRBJ1-6|NA|TRBV7-8|NA
TGTGCCAGCAGCTTAGCGGTGCGGAGCTCCTATAATTCACCCCTCCACTTT
CASSLAVRSSYNSPLHF
>TRBJ2-3|TRBD2|TRBV5-1|NA
TGCGCCAGCAGCCCAGGGACTAGCGGGAGGAATACGCAGTATTTT
CASSPGTSGRNTQYF
>TRBJ1-1|NA|TRBV28|once
TGTGCCAGCACGGGACATGAGGCTGCGGACACTGAAGCTTTCTTT
CASTGHEAADTEAFF
>TRBJ1-3|TRBD1|TRBV30|NA
TGTGCCTGGAGTGTAAGGGGGCGAATATCTGGAAACACCATATATTTT
CAWSVRGRISGNTIYF
>TRBJ2-7|TRBD1|TRBV15|NA
TGTGCCACCAGCAGAGAACAGGGGCGAACCTACGAGCAGTACTTC
CATSREQGRTYEQYF
>TRBJ2-5|TRBD1|TRBV27|NA
TGTGCCAGCCTGGACAGGGGAGGCGAGACCCAGTACTTC
CASLDRGGETQYF